The sequence of this TCR beta chain was determined in a study of Ad26.COV2.S vaccination and SARS-CoV-2 variants. Study results and caveats: Breadth measured for non-spike TCRs was similar across vaccine and placebo recipients. Responses of T cells in total may have been underestimated by the TCR breadth and depth analyses. Vaccine recipients had higher spike-specific TCR breadth than placebo recipients. Reportedly, spike-specific CD8+ and CD4+ T cell responses achieved substantial breadth once vaccination had taken place.

The CDR3 consists of 14 residues. The V end was cut by 7 bases, the J end by 7 bases, with 19 bases between. CDR1 is SGHDT, CDR2 YYEEEE, per germline. This clone was counted between two and nine times. The antigen is unknown. The method was immunoSEQ multiplex PCR; TCRdb's version includes in-frame clones alone and lacks a portion of them. Of under 150,000 clones listed, roughly 89% were seen once; the top ten hold 5%. This chain joins TRBV5-6 and TRBJ2-3; D possibly corresponds to TRBD2 (5 bases). The sequence was obtained from a human donor who had recovered from COVID-19. Sequencing was performed on peripheral blood, taken after recovery from COVID-19. The CDR3, as DNA: TGTGCCAGCGGACTGAGGCTGACGCCCAATACGCAGTATTTT. It yields the protein CASGLRLTPNTQYF.